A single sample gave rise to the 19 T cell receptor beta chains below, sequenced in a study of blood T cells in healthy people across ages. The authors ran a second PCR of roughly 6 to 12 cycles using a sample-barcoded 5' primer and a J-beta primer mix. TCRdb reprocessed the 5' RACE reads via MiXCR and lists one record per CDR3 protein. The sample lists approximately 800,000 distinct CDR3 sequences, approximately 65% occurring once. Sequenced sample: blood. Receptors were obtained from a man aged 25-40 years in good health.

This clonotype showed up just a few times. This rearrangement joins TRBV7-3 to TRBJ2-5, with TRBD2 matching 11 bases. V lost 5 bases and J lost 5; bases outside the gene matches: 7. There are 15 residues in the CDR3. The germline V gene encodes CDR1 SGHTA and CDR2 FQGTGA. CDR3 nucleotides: TGTGCCAGCAGCCCCGTAGCGGGGGGGCCGGAGACCCAGTACTTC. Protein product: CASSPVAGGPETQYF.

CDR3 sequence (DNA): TGTGCCAGCAGCCAAGATAGGAGGACTAGCGGGGGTACGCAGTATTTT. Translated, it gives CASSQDRRTSGGTQYF. The rearrangement joins TRBV4-2 to TRBJ2-3; 13 positions agree with TRBD2. Germline V gene sequence: CDR1 LGHNA, CDR2 YNFKEQ. This CDR3 region has 16 residues. V trimming: 0 bases; J trimming: 8 bases; junction bases outside the gene matches: 5.

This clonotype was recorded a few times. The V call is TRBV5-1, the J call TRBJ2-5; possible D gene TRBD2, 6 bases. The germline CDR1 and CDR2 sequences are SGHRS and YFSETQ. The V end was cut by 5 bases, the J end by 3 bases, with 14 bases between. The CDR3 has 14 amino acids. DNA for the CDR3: TGCGCCAGCAGTCTGGGGGGTGCGGAAGAGACCCAGTACTTC. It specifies CASSLGGAEETQYF.

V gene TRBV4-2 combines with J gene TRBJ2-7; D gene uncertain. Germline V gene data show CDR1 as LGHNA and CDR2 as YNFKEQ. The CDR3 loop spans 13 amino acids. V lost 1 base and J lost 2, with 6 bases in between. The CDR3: CASSQGLPYEQYF. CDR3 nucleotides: TGTGCCAGCAGCCAAGGGCTCCCCTACGAGCAGTACTTC.

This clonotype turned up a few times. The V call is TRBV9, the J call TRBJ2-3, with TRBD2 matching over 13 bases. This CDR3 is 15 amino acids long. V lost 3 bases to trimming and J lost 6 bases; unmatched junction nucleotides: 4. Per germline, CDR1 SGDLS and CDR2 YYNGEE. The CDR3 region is CASSDTSGGADTQYF. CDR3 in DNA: TGTGCCAGCAGCGATACTAGCGGGGGGGCTGATACGCAGTATTTT.

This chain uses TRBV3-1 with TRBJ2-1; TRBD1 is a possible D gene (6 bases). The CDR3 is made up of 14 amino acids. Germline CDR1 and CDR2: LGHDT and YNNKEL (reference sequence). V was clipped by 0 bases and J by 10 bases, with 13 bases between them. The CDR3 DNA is TGTGCCAGCAGCCAAGAAGTGGGGGCCTGGGAGCAGTTCTTC. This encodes CASSQEVGAWEQFF.

CDR3 sequence reads: CSARDPGGPGANVLTF. The DNA for the CDR3 is TGCAGTGCTAGAGATCCAGGGGGCCCTGGGGCCAACGTCCTGACTTTC. J is TRBJ2-6 and V is TRBV20-1; TRBD1 matches at 8 bases. V shed 0 bases and J 2 bases; nucleotides not matched to a gene: 3. Germline values: CDR1 DFQATT, CDR2 SNEGSKA (reference sequence). This CDR3 has 16 residues.

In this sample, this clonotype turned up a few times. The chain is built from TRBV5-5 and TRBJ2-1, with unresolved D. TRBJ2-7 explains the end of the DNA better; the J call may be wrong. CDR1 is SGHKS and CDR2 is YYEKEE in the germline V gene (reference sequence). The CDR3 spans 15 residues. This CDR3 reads CASSLDGRNYNEQYF. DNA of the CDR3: TGTGCCAGCAGCTTAGATGGCAGAAACTACAATGAGCAGTACTTC.

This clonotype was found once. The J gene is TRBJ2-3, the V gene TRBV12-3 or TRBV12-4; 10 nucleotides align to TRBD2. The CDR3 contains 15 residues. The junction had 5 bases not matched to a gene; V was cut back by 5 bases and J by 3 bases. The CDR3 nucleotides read TGTGCCAGCAGTCTGGGACTAGCGCCGACAGATACGCAGTATTTT. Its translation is CASSLGLAPTDTQYF.

The CDR3 DNA follows: TGTGCCAGCAGCTTGGGACAGGGGTACTCTGGGGCCAACGTCCTGACTTTC. Translated: CASSLGQGYSGANVLTF. The rearrangement links TRBV5-5 to TRBJ2-6, with 8 bases aligning to TRBD1. This CDR3 region has 17 residues. With 0 bases clipped from V and 0 bases from J, the junction kept 2 bases outside the gene matches. The germline V gene encodes CDR1 SGHKS and CDR2 YYEKEE (reference sequence).

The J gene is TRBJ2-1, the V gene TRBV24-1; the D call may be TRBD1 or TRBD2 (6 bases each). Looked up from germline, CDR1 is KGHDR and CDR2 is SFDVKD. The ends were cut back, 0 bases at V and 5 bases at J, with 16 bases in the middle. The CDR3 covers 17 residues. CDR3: CATSDLGGGTPNNEQFF. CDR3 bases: TGTGCCACCAGTGATTTGGGAGGGGGGACACCCAACAATGAGCAGTTCTTC.

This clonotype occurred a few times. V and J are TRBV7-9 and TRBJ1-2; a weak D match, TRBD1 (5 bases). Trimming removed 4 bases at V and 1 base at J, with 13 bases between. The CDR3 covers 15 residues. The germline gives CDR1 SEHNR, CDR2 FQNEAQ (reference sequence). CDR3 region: CASSSTGGVNYGYTF. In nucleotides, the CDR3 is TGTGCCAGCAGCTCTACGGGGGGGGTTAACTATGGCTACACCTTC.

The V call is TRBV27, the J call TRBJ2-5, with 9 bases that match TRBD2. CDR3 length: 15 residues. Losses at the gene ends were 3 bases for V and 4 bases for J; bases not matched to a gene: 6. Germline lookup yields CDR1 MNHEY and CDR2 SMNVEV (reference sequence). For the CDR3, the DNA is TGTGCCAGCAGTTTTGCGGGGGGGGGCGGAGAGACCCAGTACTTC. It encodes CASSFAGGGGETQYF.

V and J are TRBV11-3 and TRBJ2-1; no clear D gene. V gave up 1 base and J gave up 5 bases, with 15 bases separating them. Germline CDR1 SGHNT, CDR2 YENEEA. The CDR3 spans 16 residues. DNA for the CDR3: TGTGCCAGCAGCTTAGTTGGGTCAGCGCTCGACAATGAGCAGTTCTTC. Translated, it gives CASSLVGSALDNEQFF.

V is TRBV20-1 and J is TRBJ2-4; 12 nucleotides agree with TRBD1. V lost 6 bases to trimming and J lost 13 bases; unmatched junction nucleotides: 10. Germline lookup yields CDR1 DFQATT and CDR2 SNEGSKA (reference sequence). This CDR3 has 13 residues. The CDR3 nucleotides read TGCAGTGCCCCGGGACAGGGGGCCGAGGAGCAGTACTTC. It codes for CSAPGQGAEEQYF.

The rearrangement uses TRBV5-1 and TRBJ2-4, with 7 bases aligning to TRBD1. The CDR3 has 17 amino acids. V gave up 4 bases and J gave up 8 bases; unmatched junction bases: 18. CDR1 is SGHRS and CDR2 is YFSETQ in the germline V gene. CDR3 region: CASSPRDRAQNYDIQYF. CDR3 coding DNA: TGCGCCAGCAGCCCTCGAGACAGGGCGCAAAACTATGACATTCAGTACTTC.

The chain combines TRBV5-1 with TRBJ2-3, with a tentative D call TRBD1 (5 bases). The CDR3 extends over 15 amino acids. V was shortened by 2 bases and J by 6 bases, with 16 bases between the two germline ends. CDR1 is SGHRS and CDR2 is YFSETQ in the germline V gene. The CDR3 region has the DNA TGCGCCAGCAGCTTAGGACACCCCCAATCGGATACGCAGTATTTT. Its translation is CASSLGHPQSDTQYF.

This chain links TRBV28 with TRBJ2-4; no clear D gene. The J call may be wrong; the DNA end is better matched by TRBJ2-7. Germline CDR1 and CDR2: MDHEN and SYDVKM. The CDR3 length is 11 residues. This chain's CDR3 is CASKRVYEQYF. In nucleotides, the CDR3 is TGTGCCAGCAAAAGGGTCTACGAGCAGTACTTC.

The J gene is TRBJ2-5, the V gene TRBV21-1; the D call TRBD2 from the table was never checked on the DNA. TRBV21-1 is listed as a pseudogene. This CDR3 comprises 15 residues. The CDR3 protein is CASSKVASGEETQYF. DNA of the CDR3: TGTGCCAGCAGCAAAGTCGCTAGCGGGGAAGAGACCCAGTACTTC.